One sample yielded the 27 T cell receptor beta chains listed below, sequenced in a study of siplizumab effects on memory and regulatory T cells. Sequencing used immunoSEQ multiplex PCR; TCRdb keeps in-frame clones, though not all of them. The repertoire holds about 100,000 clones, less than 95% seen once, with approximately 1.5% in the top ten. Specimen: non-Treg CD4+ T cells sorted from blood. These receptors were taken from a human donor in good health.

The chain employs TRBV28 and TRBJ1-2; 10 bases fit TRBD1. Trimming took 7 bases from V and 8 from J; bases not matched to a gene: 10. Per the germline V gene, CDR1 is MDHEN and CDR2 is SYDVKM. The CDR3 has 14 amino acids. The CDR3, as DNA: TGTGCCAGCACCCGGACAGGGGGTTCAATAGGCTACACCTTC. Amino acid sequence: CASTRTGGSIGYTF.

The chain combines TRBV6-5 with TRBJ1-2; perhaps TRBD1 as D (6 bases). The CDR3 has 13 amino acids. The V gene's germline CDR1 is MNHEY and CDR2 SVGAGI. V lost 7 bases and J 6 bases, leaving 15 bases between the germline ends. The CDR3 protein is CASTRTVIDGYTF. For the CDR3, the DNA is TGTGCCAGCACCAGGACAGTTATTGATGGCTACACCTTC.

V is TRBV19 and J is TRBJ2-2; D possibly corresponds to TRBD1 (5 bases). This CDR3 comprises 17 residues. The V gene lost 10 bases and the J gene lost 4 bases, with 25 bases spanning the gap. Per the germline V gene, CDR1 is LNHDA and CDR2 is SQIVND (reference sequence). The CDR3 region has the DNA TGTGCCACCACAGGATATAGCTTAGATTTCCGCACCGGGGAGCTGTTTTTT. As protein: CATTGYSLDFRTGELFF.

This chain connects TRBV6-5 to TRBJ2-7; D gene unclear. CDR1 MNHEY and CDR2 SVGAGI come from the germline V gene. Trimming stripped 6 bases from V and 3 bases from J, with 12 bases between. The CDR3 runs 13 residues. The CDR3 reads CASSLRLGYEQYF. CDR3 nucleotides: TGTGCCAGCAGCCTCAGGCTCGGCTACGAGCAGTACTTC.

The chain combines TRBV18 with TRBJ2-2; 8 bases line up with TRBD2. The CDR3 is 14 amino acids. With 10 bases clipped from V and 2 bases from J, the junction kept 6 bases outside the gene matches. The V gene's germline CDR1 is KGHSH and CDR2 LQKENI. The DNA of the CDR3 is TGTGCCACCCCGGGAGGGCCAAACACCGGGGAGCTGTTTTTT. This encodes CATPGGPNTGELFF.

V usage is TRBV18 and J usage is TRBJ2-7; TRBD2 might be the D (6 bases). The germline V and J ends were trimmed by 7 bases and 3 bases, with 16 bases remaining between them. The CDR3 consists of 14 residues. Germline values: CDR1 KGHSH, CDR2 LQKENI. The CDR3 DNA is TGTGCCAGCTTAGGGGACTCTACTATCTACGAGCAGTACTTC. Its protein is CASLGDSTIYEQYF.

The rearrangement joins TRBV29-1 to TRBJ2-2; tentatively, D is TRBD2 (5 bases). The germline gives CDR1 SQVTM, CDR2 ANQGSEA. The CDR3 covers 14 residues. Trimming stripped 4 bases from V and 0 bases from J, with 9 bases between. CDR3 region: CSVGQDSNTGELFF. DNA of the CDR3: TGCAGCGTTGGGCAGGACTCGAACACCGGGGAGCTGTTTTTT.

This rearrangement joins TRBV11-2 to TRBJ1-3, with D uncertain. This CDR3 has 14 residues. CDR1 and CDR2 from the germline V gene are SGHAT and FQNNGV. V was pared by 3 bases and J by 9 bases, with 15 bases between. DNA of the CDR3: TGTGCCAGCAGCTTGAGTCCAAACAACCCCACCATATATTTT. Amino acid sequence: CASSLSPNNPTIYF.

DNA for the CDR3: TGTGCCGGCCATAAGCGGGATGCAGATACGCAGTATTTT. Translation: CAGHKRDADTQYF. The gene calls are TRBV6-1 and TRBJ2-3; TRBD2 aligns across 7 bases. Germline values: CDR1 MNHNS, CDR2 SASEGT. The CDR3 is made up of 13 amino acids. The J segment lost 4 bases and the V segment lost 11 bases, leaving 9 bases of the junction unmatched.

V gene TRBV4-2 combines with J gene TRBJ2-5; D remains unclear. The CDR3 is 14 residues long. V lost 1 base to trimming and J lost 4 bases, with 10 bases between them. Germline-derived CDR1 and CDR2 are LGHNA and YNFKEQ. The CDR3 reads CASSQAFTPETQYF. The CDR3 DNA is TGTGCCAGCAGCCAAGCTTTTACCCCAGAGACCCAGTACTTC.

The J gene is TRBJ1-2, the V gene TRBV7-6, with D perhaps matching TRBD1 (5 bases). Trimming shortened V by 4 bases and J by 7 bases, and 10 bases separated the two germline ends. In germline, CDR1 is SGHVS, CDR2 FNYEAQ. The CDR3 consists of 12 residues. The CDR3 region has the DNA TGTGCCAGCAGCTCATCTACAGGTGGCTACACCTTC. This encodes CASSSSTGGYTF.

This clone was detected once. V is TRBV18 and J is TRBJ2-5; TRBD2 is a possible D gene (6 bases). The CDR3 length is 13 residues. Trimming removed 8 bases at V and 5 bases at J, with 15 bases between. Germline lookup yields CDR1 KGHSH and CDR2 LQKENI. The CDR3 loop is CASAGTPQETQYF. Here the CDR3 DNA reads TGTGCCAGCGCGGGGACTCCCCAGGAGACCCAGTACTTC.

The chain uses TRBV19 and TRBJ2-3; D might be TRBD1 or TRBD2, each matching 5 bases. The germline V gene has CDR1 LNHDA and CDR2 SQIVND (reference sequence). V lost 1 base and J lost 2, with 16 bases in between. This CDR3 has 17 amino acids. CDR3 in amino acids: CASSIGVRDRDTDTQYF. The CDR3 coding sequence is TGTGCCAGTAGTATAGGAGTAAGGGACCGCGACACAGATACGCAGTATTTT.

CDR3 nucleotide sequence: TGTGCCAGCAGCTTAGTAGCGGGAGGATTGGGCTACGAGCAGTACTTC. Its protein is CASSLVAGGLGYEQYF. The genes are TRBV7-2 and TRBJ2-7, with 10 bases aligning to TRBD2. Germline values: CDR1 SGHTA, CDR2 FQGNSA. This CDR3 is 16 amino acids long. The V and J ends lost 1 base and 3 bases, in that order; junction bases with no gene match: 6.

The chain uses TRBV7-2 and TRBJ2-7; 11 bases line up with TRBD2. This CDR3 has 16 amino acids. Unmatched junction bases numbered 5, after V lost 2 bases and J lost 2 bases. The germline gives CDR1 SGHTA, CDR2 FQGNSA. The CDR3 loop reads CASSLLGSGRAYEQYF. As DNA, the CDR3 is TGTGCCAGCAGCTTACTGGGTAGCGGGAGGGCCTACGAGCAGTACTTC.

The genes are TRBV2 and TRBJ1-2; 9 nucleotides align to TRBD1. Germline V CDR1 and CDR2: SNHLY, FYNNEI. The CDR3 is 15 amino acids. J lost 3 bases, V lost 5 bases, and 7 bases had no gene match. Here the CDR3 DNA reads TGTGCCAGCAGTCCGGACAGGGGAAGTCACTATGGCTACACCTTC. Protein: CASSPDRGSHYGYTF.

V and J are TRBV7-9 and TRBJ2-7, with a tentative D call TRBD1 (5 bases). Germline lookup yields CDR1 SEHNR and CDR2 FQNEAQ (reference sequence). V lost 5 bases, J lost 0 bases, and 14 bases lay in between. The CDR3 consists of 15 residues. The CDR3 reads CASSRSQGSSYEQYF. CDR3 DNA: TGTGCCAGCAGCCGCTCTCAGGGTAGCTCCTACGAGCAGTACTTC.

This clone was seen just once. The chain employs TRBV14 and TRBJ2-5; D perhaps matches TRBD2 (6 bases). The J call may be incorrect, as the DNA end agrees better with TRBJ2-7. Germline CDR1 is SGHDN and CDR2 is FVKESK. CDR3 size: 14 residues. The CDR3 DNA follows: TGTGCCAGCAGCCAGACCGGGACTCACTACGAGCAGTACTTC. Residues: CASSQTGTHYEQYF.

The chain links TRBV6-4 to TRBJ1-2; D is possibly TRBD1 (6 bases). This CDR3 is 16 amino acids long. Germline assignment: CDR1 MRHNA and CDR2 SNTAGT. Trimming stripped 7 bases from V and 5 bases from J, with 23 bases between. This CDR3 is CASTPPHRADSYGYTF. The CDR3 coding sequence is TGTGCCAGCACCCCCCCACACAGGGCAGACTCTTATGGCTACACCTTC.

The chain has TRBV9 and TRBJ2-3; no definite D call. The CDR3 has 18 residues. Germline assignment: CDR1 SGDLS and CDR2 YYNGEE. Trimming shortened V by 0 bases and J by 2 bases, and 19 bases separated the two germline ends. CDR3 loop: CASSVDLRQRQITDTQYF. CDR3 nucleotide sequence: TGTGCCAGCAGCGTAGATCTCAGACAACGACAAATCACAGATACGCAGTATTTT. Supplemented by reference TRBV9 and TRBJ2-3, the full variable domain reads DSGVTQTPKHLITATGQRVTLRCSPRSGDLSVYWYQQSLDQGLQFLIQYYNGEERAKGNILERFSAQQFPDLHSELNLSSLELGDSALYFCASSVDLRQRQITDTQYFGPGTRLTVL.

The chain is built from TRBV18 and TRBJ2-7, with TRBD1 matching over 7 bases. The CDR3 runs to 16 residues. Trimming cost V 0 bases and J 6 bases; bases outside gene matches: 11. In germline, CDR1 is KGHSH, CDR2 LQKENI. The CDR3 DNA reads as TGTGCCAGCTCACCACCGGGGGCAGGGGGTTCCCTCGAGCAGTACTTC. Translating gives CASSPPGAGGSLEQYF. The full variable domain, its missing parts supplied by reference TRBV18 and TRBJ2-7, is NAGVMQNPRHLVRRRGQEARLRCSPMKGHSHVYWYRQLPEEGLKFMVYLQKENIIDESGMPKERFSAEFPKEGPSILRIQQVVRGDSAAYFCASSPPGAGGSLEQYFGPGTRLTVT.

This clone was counted once. The chain recombines TRBV5-1 with TRBJ2-2; D may be TRBD2 (6 bases). V lost 4 bases to trimming and J lost 2 bases, with 15 bases between them. The CDR3 is 16 amino acids. The germline V gene encodes CDR1 SGHRS and CDR2 YFSETQ. As DNA, the CDR3 is TGCGCCAGCAGCCCGACCTTAGCGGAAAACACCGGGGAGCTGTTTTTT. This translates into CASSPTLAENTGELFF.

CDR3 in DNA: TGTGCCAGCAGCTTGGGACAGGGGTTCTCCGCCTATGGCTACACCTTC. It encodes CASSLGQGFSAYGYTF. V gene TRBV5-5 combines with J gene TRBJ1-2, with 8 bases identical to TRBD1. V lost 0 bases to trimming and J lost 4 bases; unmatched junction nucleotides: 8. This CDR3 region has 16 residues. Germline V gene lookup returns CDR1 SGHKS and CDR2 YYEKEE (reference sequence).

This chain joins TRBV6-6 and TRBJ1-3; D gene unclear. V lost 6 bases and J lost 0, with 15 bases in between. CDR1 MNHNY and CDR2 SVGAGI come from the germline V gene (reference sequence). The CDR3 covers 16 residues. The CDR3 spells CASRFTGPDSGNTIYF. The CDR3 nucleotides are TGTGCCAGCAGATTTACCGGTCCGGACTCTGGAAACACCATATATTTT.

This rearrangement joins TRBV7-8 to TRBJ2-7; 12 nucleotides agree with TRBD2. The CDR3 contains 15 residues. Germline V CDR1 and CDR2: SGHVS, FQNEAQ. Germline trimming cut 4 bases from V and 6 bases from J; bases unmatched to any gene: 7. The CDR3 DNA sequence: TGTGCCAGCAGCTCGACTAGCGGGAGTGTCGGCGAGCAGTACTTC. This translates into CASSSTSGSVGEQYF.

This clone was seen only a few times. The chain uses TRBV19 and TRBJ1-5; TRBD1 aligns across 10 bases. The V and J ends lost 9 bases and 7 bases, in that order; junction bases with no gene match: 6. CDR1 is LNHDA and CDR2 is SQIVND in the germline V gene (reference sequence). CDR3 length: 13 residues. The CDR3 DNA sequence: TGTGCCAGCCGGGACAGGGGTACCCAGCCCCAGCATTTT. Translated: CASRDRGTQPQHF.

The genes are TRBV7-4 and TRBJ1-4; 7 positions match TRBD1. V was pared by 6 bases and J by 11 bases, with 9 bases of the junction left unmatched. Looked up from germline, CDR1 is SGHVT and CDR2 is SQSDAQ. CDR3 size: 13 residues. Here the CDR3 DNA reads TGTGCCAGCAGGCTCCGACAGGGCCCTAAACTGTTTTTT. This codes for CASRLRQGPKLFF. The variable domain in full, with the rest retrieved from reference TRBV7-4 and TRBJ1-4, is GAGVSQSPRYKVAKRGRDVALRCDSISGHVTLYWYRQTLGQGSEVLTYSQSDAQRDKSGRPSGRFSAERPERSVSTLKIQRTEQGDSAVYLCASRLRQGPKLFFGSGTQLSVL.